This T cell receptor beta chain stems from a study of blood T cell repertoires in COVID-19. Overall study context: Donors in the United States, Italy and Spain gave samples during acute or convalescent COVID-19.

Only in-frame clones appear in the TCRdb table, and some are missing; sequencing was by immunoSEQ multiplex PCR. The repertoire holds 360,000 or so clones, with about nine tenths as singletons. The V gene's germline CDR1 is SNHLY and CDR2 FYNNEI. This CDR3 region has 14 residues. Losses at the gene ends were 7 bases for V and 4 bases for J; bases not matched to a gene: 7. This TCR derives from a woman aged 25 to 39 who had recovered from COVID-19. The J gene is TRBJ2-7, the V gene TRBV2, with TRBD2 matching 10 bases. The sample comprised PBMCs or T cells enriched from blood (not recorded which). This CDR3 is CASKATSGIYEQYF. The CDR3 nucleotides read TGTGCCAGCAAGGCAACTAGCGGGATTTACGAGCAGTACTTC.